The source of this TCR beta chain is a study of beta chain features in type 1 diabetes. Across the study: Across all samples, fewer than 120,000,000 sorted cells were examined.

The CDR3 is 15 residues long. Germline CDR1 and CDR2: SGHRS and YFSETQ. The ends were cut back, 0 bases at V and 0 bases at J, with 4 bases in the middle. All of the isolated RNA was reverse transcribed, so expressed TCRB transcripts were sequenced. Clones were sequenced by immunoSEQ multiplex PCR, and TCRdb holds only the in-frame ones, with some missing. Here the sample spans fewer than 500,000 clones, approximately 15% being singletons. This clone was detected only a few times. Sample: naive CD4+ T cells from blood. The clonotype was recovered from a man aged 25-45 years in good health. This chain links TRBV5-1 with TRBJ2-6; D is undetermined. The CDR3 sequence: CASSLGASGANVLTF. As DNA, the CDR3 is TGCGCCAGCAGCTTGGGGGCCTCTGGGGCCAACGTCCTGACTTTC.